A single sample gave rise to the 12 T cell receptor beta chains below, sequenced in a study of cytomegalovirus exposure and HLA in healthy donors. The study ran its PCR with 60 Vbeta and 13 Jbeta primers. Data came from immunoSEQ multiplex PCR; TCRdb stores just in-frame clones and leaves some out. Here the sample spans around 150,000 clones, about 80% being singletons. The sequenced sample consisted of PBMCs. Source of these receptors: a man in his fifties in good health and CMV-seropositive.

This clone was picked up one time. The rearrangement links TRBV2 to TRBJ2-2, with D perhaps TRBD1 (6 bases). This CDR3 is 16 amino acids long. Germline CDR1 SNHLY, CDR2 FYNNEI. The germline V and J ends were trimmed by 3 bases and 3 bases, with 14 bases remaining between them. CDR3 sequence: CASSDARGMDTGELFF. The CDR3 nucleotides read TGTGCCAGCAGTGATGCCAGGGGCATGGACACCGGGGAGCTGTTTTTT.

The chain uses TRBV9 and TRBJ1-2, with D tentatively TRBD1 (5 bases). V lost 1 base and J lost 13, with 23 bases in between. CDR3 length: 15 amino acids. The germline V gene encodes CDR1 SGDLS and CDR2 YYNGEE. CDR3 in DNA: TGTGCCAGCAGCGTACTCCCGGGGGGAGGGATCGGGGCCACCTTC. It translates to CASSVLPGGGIGATF.

This rearrangement joins TRBV4-2 to TRBJ1-4; 8 nucleotides match TRBD1. CDR3 length: 16 amino acids. Trimming cost V 1 base and J 7 bases; bases outside gene matches: 8. Germline-derived CDR1 and CDR2 are LGHNA and YNFKEQ. The CDR3 protein is CASSQGPQGAREKLFF. CDR3 nucleotides: TGTGCCAGCAGCCAAGGACCTCAGGGGGCACGTGAAAAACTGTTTTTT.

The chain employs TRBV6-6 and TRBJ2-1; 10 positions agree with TRBD2. V trimming: 5 bases; J trimming: 6 bases; junction bases outside the gene matches: 7. The CDR3 is 15 amino acids. Germline V lookup: CDR1 MNHNY, CDR2 SVGAGI (reference sequence). The CDR3 is CASSPGTSEVNEQFF. The CDR3 DNA sequence: TGTGCCAGCAGTCCCGGGACTAGCGAGGTCAATGAGCAGTTCTTC.

This sequence joins TRBV5-1 and TRBJ1-1; D possibly corresponds to TRBD1 (6 bases). Germline loops: CDR1 SGHRS, CDR2 YFSETQ. With 4 bases removed from V and 1 base from J, the gap between germline ends came to 14 bases. There are 15 residues in the CDR3. Written as DNA, the CDR3 is TGCGCCAGCAGCCTCCAGACGACAGGGAACACTGAAGCTTTCTTT. Its translation is CASSLQTTGNTEAFF.

The J gene is TRBJ1-2, the V gene TRBV7-3; 10 bases fit TRBD1. This CDR3 spans 16 amino acids. Losses at the gene ends were 4 bases for V and 3 bases for J; bases not matched to a gene: 8. Germline-derived CDR1 and CDR2 are SGHTA and FQGTGA. CDR3 sequence: CASSSWDRGWYYGYTF. The CDR3 DNA sequence: TGTGCCAGCAGCTCCTGGGACAGGGGATGGTACTATGGCTACACCTTC.

The chain is built from TRBV19 and TRBJ2-1; D uncertain. CDR1 is LNHDA and CDR2 is SQIVND in the germline V gene (reference sequence). The CDR3 has 13 amino acids. Trimming pared 5 bases from V and 0 bases from J, leaving 5 bases between. CDR3 residues: CASSVNSYNEQFF. The CDR3 DNA is TGTGCCAGTAGTGTCAACTCCTACAATGAGCAGTTCTTC.

In its sample, this clone was seen a few times. V and J are TRBV4-2 and TRBJ1-3; TRBD1 matches at 7 bases. Trimming at V came to 4 bases and at J to 2 bases, leaving 8 bases not matched to a gene. The CDR3 consists of 16 residues. CDR1 is LGHNA and CDR2 is YNFKEQ in the germline V gene. The CDR3 region has the DNA TGTGCCAGCAGCCGCCTCACAGGGGATCCTGGAAACACCATATATTTT. It translates to CASSRLTGDPGNTIYF.

This clone was counted only a few times. The chain joins TRBV5-1 to TRBJ2-5; D unclear. Trimming pared 0 bases from V and 7 bases from J, leaving 10 bases between. The CDR3 runs to 13 residues. Germline CDR1 and CDR2: SGHRS and YFSETQ. The CDR3 DNA reads as TGCGCCAGCAGCTTGGTTCGACTGGGGACCCAGTACTTC. Its translation is CASSLVRLGTQYF.

V and J are TRBV7-2 and TRBJ2-7; 9 positions match TRBD1. The CDR3 is 14 amino acids. V shed 3 bases and J 4 bases; nucleotides not matched to a gene: 4. Germline CDR1 SGHTA, CDR2 FQGNSA. This CDR3 reads CASSLGTGQYEQYV. The CDR3 region has the DNA TGTGCCAGCAGCTTGGGGACAGGGCAGTACGAGCAGTACGTC.

This chain uses TRBV2 with TRBJ2-1; 8 positions match TRBD2. The CDR3 is made up of 13 amino acids. Germline assignment: CDR1 SNHLY and CDR2 FYNNEI. The trim removed 9 bases at V and 7 bases at J, leaving 8 bases unmatched. This CDR3 is CASSGGAWNEQFF. The CDR3 nucleotides read TGTGCCAGTTCCGGGGGGGCCTGGAATGAGCAGTTCTTC. The whole variable domain, filled in from reference TRBV2 and TRBJ2-1, reads EPEVTQTPSHQVTQMGQEVILRCVPISNHLYFYWYRQILGQKVEFLVSFYNNEISEKSEIFDDQFSVERPDGSNFTLKIRSTKLEDSAMYFCASSGGAWNEQFFGPGTRLTVL.

The chain couples TRBV7-8 to TRBJ2-7; maybe TRBD2 (5 bases). The CDR3 is 13 amino acids. Germline-derived CDR1 and CDR2 are SGHVS and FQNEAQ. Trimming removed 8 bases at V and 3 bases at J, with 14 bases between. CDR3 DNA: TGTGCCAGCCATCCCCGGGGAAGCTACGAGCAGTACTTC. It is translated as CASHPRGSYEQYF.